The clone carrying this T cell receptor (beta chain) was recorded once. In the original analysis: Reference gene primer amplification gave estimated nucleated cell counts. Sequencing used immunoSEQ multiplex PCR; TCRdb keeps in-frame clones, though not all of them. V and J calls and clone size are those listed in that table; D and trimming were worked out from the DNA. The sample records fewer than 65,000 clones, about nine tenths being singletons. Trimming pared 1 base from V and 10 bases from J, leaving 14 bases between. The CDR3 sequence is 15 residues long. Germline loops: CDR1 SGHVS, CDR2 FQNEAQ. The data belong to a study of blood T cell repertoires in COVID-19. About the research overall: Sources were T cells, B-cell-depleted T cells, or PBMCs; the material itself was cDNA or gDNA.

The clonotype originates from a man aged 55 to 70 with acute or convalescent COVID-19. Sequenced material: peripheral blood. The chain couples TRBV7-8 to TRBJ1-6, with D possibly matching TRBD1 (5 bases). CDR3 in amino acids: CASSLVGGVNSPLHF. DNA of the CDR3: TGTGCCAGCAGCTTAGTGGGAGGGGTTAACTCACCCCTCCACTTT.